Included here is one T cell receptor beta chain sequence, with context. Its antigen is currently unknown. TCRdb reprocessed the reads with MiXCR, giving one entry per CDR3 protein. The data hold roughly 150,000 distinct CDR3 sequences, with more than 25% observed a single time. Germline CDR1 is SGDLS and CDR2 is YYNGEE. The CDR3 runs 18 residues. Trimming stripped 0 bases from V and 6 bases from J, with 21 bases between. This record belongs to a study of T cell repertoires in cytomegalovirus infection. Whole-study results and caveats: There were HLA-C-restricted CMV-specific TCR beta clonotypes dominating the ex vivo response.

This TCR was sampled from a human donor in good health (CMV status not recorded). Some clones in this sample may be carry-over from other donors' samples. Sequences were derived from CD8+ T cells from cultured PBMCs, sampled from culture after CMV antigen stimulation. The genes are TRBV9 and TRBJ2-2; a weak D match, TRBD1 (10 bases). The CDR3 loop reads CASSVDAGGTGVSGELFF. The CDR3 nucleotides read TGTGCCAGCAGCGTAGACGCGGGGGGGACAGGGGTCTCCGGGGAGCTGTTTTTT.